This section outlines one TCR beta chain sequence together with its context. The sample originates from a study of cytomegalovirus exposure and HLA in healthy donors. The table came from immunoSEQ multiplex PCR; TCRdb's copy has only in-frame clones and leaves some out. The table shows 150,000 to 200,000 clones, with around four fifths occurring only once. The validation cohort, a group of over a hundred subjects, included the donors and was separate from the approximately 650-subject first cohort. V was cut by 0 bases and J by 7 bases, with 14 bases left in between. This CDR3 is 14 amino acids long. In germline, CDR1 is SGHRS, CDR2 YFSETQ.

Sequenced: PBMCs. The sequence was collected from a man aged 18 to 35 in good health and CMV-seropositive. This chain connects TRBV5-1 to TRBJ2-7; no firm D call. CDR3 protein: CASSLDIFGGEQYF. The DNA for the CDR3 is TGCGCCAGCAGCTTGGATATTTTCGGCGGTGAGCAGTACTTC.